This T cell receptor beta chain was recovered during a study of blood T cell repertoires in COVID-19. Study-level background: Italy, Spain and the United States were the sources of the convalescent and acute COVID-19 samples. T cells, B-cell-depleted T cells, or PBMCs provided the cDNA or gDNA that served as material.

The study recruited people aged about 18 to 95 years across some 23 US areas. Trimming removed 3 bases from V and 6 bases from J, with 11 bases in between. From germline, CDR1 is MRHNA and CDR2 SNTAGT. There are 13 residues in the CDR3. Authors' processing steps: Reference gene primer amplification in the assay estimated nucleated cell counts. Using immunoSEQ multiplex PCR, the repertoire was profiled, and TCRdb retains in-frame clones only, with some absent. V and J calls and clone size are given by that table; D and trimming were obtained from the DNA. This sample carries 400,000 to 500,000 clones, roughly 84% of them seen once, and the ten largest clones take less than 1.5%.

Input material: PBMCs or T cells enriched from blood (not recorded which). This sequence joins TRBV6-4 and TRBJ1-2; tentatively, D is TRBD1 (6 bases). The receptor was isolated from a young woman who had been exposed to COVID-19. For the CDR3, the DNA is TGTGCCAGCAGTGATAGGACAGCCAATGGCTACACCTTC. Protein sequence: CASSDRTANGYTF.